This TCR beta chain stems from a study of T cell changes during pregnancy in multiple sclerosis. The V end was cut by 4 bases, the J end by 4 bases, with 10 bases between. The germline V gene encodes CDR1 MDHEN and CDR2 SYDVKM. The CDR3 is 13 residues long. This table comes from immunoSEQ multiplex PCR, and its TCRdb copy is limited to in-frame clones, with some not included. The table lists around 50,000 clones, roughly 91% of them singletons. The source of this sequence is a female donor in good health, enrolled as a control in a pregnancy study. Sequenced here: CD4+ T cells from peripheral blood mononuclear cells, sampled after pregnancy. This sequence joins TRBV28 and TRBJ1-2, with TRBD1 as a possible D gene (5 bases). The CDR3 loop reads CASSSSGFYGYTF. DNA for the CDR3: TGTGCCAGCAGTTCTTCAGGGTTCTATGGCTACACCTTC.